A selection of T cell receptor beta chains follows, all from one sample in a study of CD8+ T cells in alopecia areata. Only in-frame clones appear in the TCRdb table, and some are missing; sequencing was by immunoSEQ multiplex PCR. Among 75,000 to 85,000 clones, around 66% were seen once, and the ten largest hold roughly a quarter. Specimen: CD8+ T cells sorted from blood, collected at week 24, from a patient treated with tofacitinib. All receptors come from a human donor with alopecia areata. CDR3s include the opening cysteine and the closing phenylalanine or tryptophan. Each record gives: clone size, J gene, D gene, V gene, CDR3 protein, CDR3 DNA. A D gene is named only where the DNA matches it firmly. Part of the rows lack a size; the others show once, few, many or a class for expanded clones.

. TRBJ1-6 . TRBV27 CASSLGVNNSPLHF TGTGCCAGCAGTTTAGGGGTTAATAATTCACCCCTCCACTTT
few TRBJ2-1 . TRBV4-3 CASSQDSEGYNEQFF TGCGCCAGCAGCCAGGACAGTGAGGGCTACAATGAGCAGTTCTTC
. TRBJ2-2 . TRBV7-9 CAIRDSVTGELFF TGTGCCATCCGGGACTCCGTAACCGGGGAGCTGTTTTTT
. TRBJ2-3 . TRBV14 CASSEFASRPGADTQYF TGTGCCAGCAGTGAATTTGCGTCCCGCCCAGGAGCAGATACGCAGTATTTT
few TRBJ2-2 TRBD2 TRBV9 CASSVAGTSTGELFF TGTGCCAGCAGCGTAGCTGGGACTAGTACCGGGGAGCTGTTTTTT
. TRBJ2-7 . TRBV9 CASSVATWAGPSYEQYF TGTGCCAGCAGCGTAGCTACTTGGGCAGGACCTTCCTACGAGCAGTACTTC
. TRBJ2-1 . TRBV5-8 CASSLPYNEQFF TGTGCCAGCAGCTTGCCCTACAATGAGCAGTTCTTC
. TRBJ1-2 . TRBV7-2 CASSHREGHYGYTF TGTGCCAGCAGCCACCGAGAGGGGCACTATGGCTACACCTTC
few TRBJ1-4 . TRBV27 CASSLLANEKLFF TGTGCCAGCAGTTTATTGGCTAATGAAAAACTGTTTTTT
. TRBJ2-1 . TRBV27 CASSSNAGPSYNEQFF TGTGCCAGCAGTTCCAACGCGGGACCCTCCTACAATGAGCAGTTCTTC
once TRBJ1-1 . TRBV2 CASSEEGPEAFF TGTGCCAGCAGTGAGGAGGGCCCCGAAGCTTTCTTT
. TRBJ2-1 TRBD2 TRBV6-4 CASSVLAGENNEQFF TGTGCCAGCAGTGTACTAGCGGGGGAAAACAATGAGCAGTTCTTC
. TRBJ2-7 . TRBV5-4 CASSLIELAHEQYF TGTGCCAGCAGCTTGATAGAGTTAGCCCACGAGCAGTACTTC
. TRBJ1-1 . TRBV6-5 CASRKENTEAFF TGTGCCAGCCGGAAGGAGAACACTGAAGCTTTCTTT
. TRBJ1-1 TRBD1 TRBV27 CASSSRTGGNTEAFF TGTGCCAGCAGCTCTCGGACAGGAGGGAACACTGAAGCTTTCTTT
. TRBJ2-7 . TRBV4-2 CASSQFGSGLSYEQYF TGTGCCAGCAGCCAATTTGGTAGCGGCCTCTCCTACGAGCAGTACTTC
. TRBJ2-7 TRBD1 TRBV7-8 CASTFKSGTGFSEQYF TGTGCCAGCACCTTCAAATCCGGGACAGGGTTTAGCGAGCAGTACTTC
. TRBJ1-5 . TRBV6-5 CASSWGRDSNQPQHF TGTGCCAGCAGTTGGGGCAGGGATAGCAATCAGCCCCAGCATTTT
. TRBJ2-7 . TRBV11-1 CASGGHGPGIYEQYF TGTGCCAGCGGGGGTCATGGACCGGGAATCTACGAGCAGTACTTC
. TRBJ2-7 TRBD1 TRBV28 CASTPTGATSYEQYF TGTGCCAGCACCCCAACAGGGGCGACCTCCTACGAGCAGTACTTC
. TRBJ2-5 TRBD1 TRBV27 CASSSDRAVRKTQYF TGTGCCAGCAGTTCGGACAGGGCTGTTAGGAAGACCCAGTACTTC
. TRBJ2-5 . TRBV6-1 CATWQGARTQYF TGTGCCACTTGGCAAGGGGCGCGGACCCAGTACTTC
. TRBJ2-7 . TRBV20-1 CSASSGYEQYF TGCAGTGCTAGTTCGGGTTACGAGCAGTACTTC
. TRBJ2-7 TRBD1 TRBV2 CASSADARDSTYEQYF TGTGCCAGCAGCGCTGACGCCCGGGACAGCACCTACGAGCAGTACTTC
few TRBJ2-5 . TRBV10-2 CASSESGTEETQYF TGCGCCAGCAGTGAGTCGGGGACGGAAGAGACCCAGTACTTC
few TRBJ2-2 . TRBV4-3 CASSQEFVGGELFF TGCGCCAGCAGCCAAGAATTCGTTGGCGGGGAGCTGTTTTTT
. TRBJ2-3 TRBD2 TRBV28 CASSLRLAVTDTQYF TGTGCCAGCAGTTTGCGACTAGCGGTCACAGATACGCAGTATTTT
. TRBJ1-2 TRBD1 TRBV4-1 CASSQDPGQAYYGYTF TGCGCCAGCAGCCAAGATCCGGGACAGGCGTACTATGGCTACACCTTC
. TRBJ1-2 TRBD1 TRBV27 CASSGTGGVENGYTF TGTGCCAGCAGTGGAACAGGGGGCGTCGAGAATGGCTACACCTTC
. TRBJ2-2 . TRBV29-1 CSVGQGKTGELFF TGCAGCGTTGGCCAGGGAAAGACCGGGGAGCTGTTTTTT
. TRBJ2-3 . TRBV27 CASSSAGRPYF TGTGCCAGCAGTTCAGCAGGACGGCCCTATTTT
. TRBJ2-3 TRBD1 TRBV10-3 CAISPGTASTDTQYF TGTGCCATCAGTCCCGGGACAGCTAGCACAGATACGCAGTATTTT
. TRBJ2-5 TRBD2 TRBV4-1 CASSQDLAGGETQYF TGCGCCAGCAGCCAAGACCTAGCGGGAGGAGAGACCCAGTACTTC
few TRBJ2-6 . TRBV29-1 CSVEDPDQGPGANVLTF TGCAGCGTTGAAGATCCTGATCAGGGGCCTGGGGCCAACGTCCTGACTTTC
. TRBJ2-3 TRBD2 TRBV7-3 CASSFLAGLDTQYF TGTGCCAGCAGCTTCCTAGCGGGGCTGGATACGCAGTATTTT
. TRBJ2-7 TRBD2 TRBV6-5 CASSYFRGVEQYF TGTGCCAGCAGTTACTTCCGGGGGGTCGAGCAGTACTTC
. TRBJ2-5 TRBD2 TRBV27 CASSLVGGQETQYF TGTGCCAGCAGTTTAGTGGGGGGGCAAGAGACCCAGTACTTC
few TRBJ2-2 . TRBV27 CASSLSRLNTGELFF TGTGCCAGCAGTTTATCAAGGCTGAACACCGGGGAGCTGTTTTTT
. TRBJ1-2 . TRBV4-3 CASSQDRGTNGYTF TGCGCCAGCAGCCAAGATCGCGGCACAAATGGCTACACCTTC
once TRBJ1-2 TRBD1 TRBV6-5 CASRDRGLHYGYTF TGTGCCAGCAGGGACAGGGGGCTTCACTATGGCTACACCTTC
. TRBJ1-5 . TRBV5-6 CASSPWDNAYYQPQHF TGTGCCAGCAGCCCCTGGGACAACGCCTATTATCAGCCCCAGCATTTT
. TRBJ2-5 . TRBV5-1 CASNLGSGIQETQYF TGCGCCAGCAACTTGGGCTCAGGGATCCAAGAGACCCAGTACTTC
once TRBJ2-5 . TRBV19 CASSIDESRGETQYF TGTGCCAGTAGTATAGATGAGAGCAGGGGAGAGACCCAGTACTTC